The 16 T cell receptor beta chains given below trace back to one sample, sequenced in a study of sequential checkpoint blockade in melanoma. Produced via immunoSEQ multiplex PCR; TCRdb's table is partial and in-frame only. The table lists 35,000 to 50,000 clones, just over 85% of them singletons, with roughly 12% in the top ten. Treatment noted: randomized to nivolumab then ipilimumab (arm A) or the reverse (arm B). This specimen was CD8+ T cells sorted from blood (inferred from file names), taken from a patient given nivolumab and ipilimumab in sequence. The receptors shown here come from a human donor with melanoma.

CDR3 DNA sequence: TGTGCCAGCAGTACAGGGGTTGGGTACGAGCAGTACTTC. It encodes CASSTGVGYEQYF. This chain uses TRBV28 with TRBJ2-7, with TRBD1 matching 7 bases. Germline trimming cut 5 bases from V and 4 bases from J; bases unmatched to any gene: 5. The V gene's germline CDR1 is MDHEN and CDR2 SYDVKM. The CDR3 runs 13 residues.

The chain links TRBV7-9 to TRBJ2-7, with a possible D match to TRBD1 (5 bases). The CDR3 is 13 residues long. Trimming pared 4 bases from V and 5 bases from J, leaving 12 bases between. CDR1 and CDR2 from the germline V gene are SEHNR and FQNEAQ (reference sequence). The CDR3 is CASSSLGAHEQYF. The CDR3 DNA follows: TGTGCCAGCAGCTCCCTAGGGGCCCACGAGCAGTACTTC.

V usage is TRBV4-3 and J usage is TRBJ1-5; D is uncertain. Per germline, CDR1 LGHNA and CDR2 YSLEER. V was pared by 2 bases and J by 4 bases, with 6 bases between. CDR3 length: 13 residues. Here the CDR3 reads CASSQSTNQPQHF. The CDR3 DNA sequence: TGCGCCAGCAGCCAATCGACAAATCAGCCCCAGCATTTT.

This clone was observed a few times. The chain recombines TRBV19 with TRBJ1-5; 8 bases agree with TRBD1. The germline V gene encodes CDR1 LNHDA and CDR2 SQIVND (reference sequence). V dropped 7 bases and J dropped 7; count of bases not matched to a gene: 15. The CDR3 covers 16 residues. The DNA for the CDR3 is TGTGCCAGTATAGGGACAGGTGACAGTCTGGGGCAGCCCCAGCATTTT. This encodes CASIGTGDSLGQPQHF.

The chain carries TRBV7-6 and TRBJ2-5; 9 bases map to TRBD1. This CDR3 spans 14 amino acids. The germline CDR1 and CDR2 sequences are SGHVS and FNYEAQ. The V gene end was trimmed by 6 bases and the J gene end by 3 bases; junction bases not matched to a gene: 5. CDR3 region: CASRRDRVKETQYF. CDR3 nucleotides: TGTGCCAGCAGACGGGACAGGGTGAAAGAGACCCAGTACTTC.

The V gene is TRBV6-1, the J gene TRBJ1-5; 7 bases map to TRBD1. This CDR3 region has 15 residues. The V and J ends lost 6 bases and 4 bases, in that order; junction bases with no gene match: 9. Germline V lookup: CDR1 MNHNS, CDR2 SASEGT. CDR3: CASSPRTGENQPQHF. The CDR3 nucleotides are TGTGCCAGCAGCCCTAGGACAGGAGAAAATCAGCCCCAGCATTTT.

V and J are TRBV9 and TRBJ2-3; possibly TRBD2 for D (6 bases). The CDR3 has 18 residues. Germline V gene sequence: CDR1 SGDLS, CDR2 YYNGEE. Trimming left V 4 bases short and J 5 bases short, with 26 bases between. The CDR3 DNA is TGTGCCAGCAGCCTAAGAGGAGGGCCATCTGGCGCAGGAGATACGCAGTATTTT. It translates to CASSLRGGPSGAGDTQYF.

This rearrangement joins TRBV13 to TRBJ2-5, with no clear D. V gave up 0 bases and J gave up 4 bases, with 6 bases separating them. CDR1 PRHDT and CDR2 FYEKMQ come from the germline V gene (reference sequence). CDR3 length: 13 residues. The CDR3 coding sequence is TGTGCCAGCAGCTTAGGTGGTAGAGAGACCCAGTACTTC. Translated: CASSLGGRETQYF.

The J gene is TRBJ2-5, the V gene TRBV28, with TRBD1 identical over 8 bases. The CDR3 has 15 residues. The V gene end was trimmed by 8 bases and the J gene end by 2 bases; junction bases not matched to a gene: 10. In germline, CDR1 is MDHEN, CDR2 SYDVKM. The CDR3, as DNA: TGTGCCAGCGGAAGAGACAGGGGTCCACAAGAGACCCAGTACTTC. This codes for CASGRDRGPQETQYF.

The chain recombines TRBV27 with TRBJ1-1; D gene ambiguous. V gave up 6 bases and J gave up 7 bases, with 21 bases separating them. Germline lookup yields CDR1 MNHEY and CDR2 SMNVEV (reference sequence). CDR3 size: 15 residues. CDR3 DNA sequence: TGTGCCAGCAGCACTCAAAACTTCCCGACGGGTGAAGCTTTCTTT. The encoded protein is CASSTQNFPTGEAFF.

The chain recombines TRBV4-1 with TRBJ1-4, with D unclear. The CDR3 covers 13 residues. Per germline, CDR1 MGHRA and CDR2 YSYEKL. Trimming took 1 base from V and 5 from J, leaving 5 bases between them. The CDR3 reads CASSQVLNEKLFF. DNA of the CDR3: TGCGCCAGCAGCCAAGTTCTAAATGAAAAACTGTTTTTT.

The chain uses TRBV15 and TRBJ1-5; D is possibly TRBD1 (5 bases). Germline V lookup: CDR1 LNHNV, CDR2 YYDKDF (reference sequence). The V end was cut by 3 bases, the J end by 6 bases, with 9 bases between. CDR3 length: 13 amino acids. The CDR3 reads CATSRGRSQPQHF. CDR3 DNA sequence: TGTGCCACCAGCAGGGGGCGAAGTCAGCCCCAGCATTTT.

V usage is TRBV29-1 and J usage is TRBJ2-1; TRBD2 agrees at 8 bases. Germline V lookup: CDR1 SQVTM, CDR2 ANQGSEA. V trimming: 4 bases; J trimming: 3 bases; junction bases outside the gene matches: 14. The CDR3 covers 17 residues. CDR3 nucleotides: TGCAGCGTTGTTGGATGGCTGGCGGGACTAGGCTACAATGAGCAGTTCTTC. Translation gives CSVVGWLAGLGYNEQFF.

The rearrangement joins TRBV6-5 to TRBJ1-1; D not resolved. Germline V lookup: CDR1 MNHEY, CDR2 SVGAGI. The CDR3 has 14 amino acids. Trimming left V 6 bases short and J 1 base short, with 12 bases between. CDR3 sequence (DNA): TGTGCCAGCAGCCTAGGCCTCGGGAACACTGAAGCTTTCTTT. It is translated as CASSLGLGNTEAFF.

J is TRBJ2-1 and V is TRBV5-1; 12 bases are a match to TRBD2. Looked up from germline, CDR1 is SGHRS and CDR2 is YFSETQ. Trimming cost V 7 bases and J 2 bases; bases outside gene matches: 10. CDR3 length: 17 amino acids. CDR3 bases: TGCGCCAGCGGAATCCGACTAGCGGGAGAGACCTACAATGAGCAGTTCTTC. Protein: CASGIRLAGETYNEQFF.

By its share, this clone is medium-sized. V usage is TRBV5-1 and J usage is TRBJ1-2; no definite D call. The V end was cut by 0 bases, the J end by 7 bases, with 13 bases between. The CDR3 has 14 amino acids. The germline CDR1 and CDR2 sequences are SGHRS and YFSETQ. CDR3 loop: CASSLAGGAGGYTF. The CDR3 region has the DNA TGCGCCAGCAGCTTGGCCGGCGGAGCGGGTGGCTACACCTTC.